This record covers a single TCR beta chain. These data come from a study of blood T cell repertoires in COVID-19. Turning to the study itself: Acute and convalescent COVID-19 specimens originated in the United States, Italy and Spain. PBMCs, B-cell-depleted T cells, or T cells provided the cDNA or gDNA that made up the material.

In the study's own analysis: Cell counts per sample came from amplifying reference gene primers. Assay: immunoSEQ multiplex PCR; the TCRdb copy retains only in-frame clones and omits some. That table is the source of V, J and clone size, and D and trimming were worked out from the DNA. Counted here are around 200,000 clones, about 80% occurring once; the ten biggest clones make up roughly 7%. In germline, CDR1 is SGHTA, CDR2 FQGNSA. Trimming cost V 3 bases and J 1 base, with 12 bases left between them. CDR3 length: 16 amino acids. The genes are TRBV7-2 and TRBJ2-2, with a possible D match to TRBD2 (6 bases). The sequencing sample was made of peripheral blood. This clonotype was obtained from a human donor in a cohort sampled during active COVID-19. The CDR3 is CASSLVGGGNTGELFF. CDR3 nucleotides: TGTGCCAGCAGCTTGGTCGGGGGAGGGAACACCGGGGAGCTGTTTTTT.